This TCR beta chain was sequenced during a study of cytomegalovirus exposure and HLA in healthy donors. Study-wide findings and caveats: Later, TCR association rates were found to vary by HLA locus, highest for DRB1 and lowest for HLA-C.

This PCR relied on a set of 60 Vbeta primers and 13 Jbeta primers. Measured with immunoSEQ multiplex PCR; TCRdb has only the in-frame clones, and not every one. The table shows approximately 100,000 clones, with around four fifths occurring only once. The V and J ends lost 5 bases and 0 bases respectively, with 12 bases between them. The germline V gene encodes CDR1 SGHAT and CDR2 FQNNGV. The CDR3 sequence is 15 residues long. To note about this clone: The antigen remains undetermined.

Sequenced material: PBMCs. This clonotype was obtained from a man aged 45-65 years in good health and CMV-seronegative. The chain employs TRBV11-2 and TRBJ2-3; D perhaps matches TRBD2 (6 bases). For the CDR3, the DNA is TGTGCCAGCAGCCCCTTAGCGGTTAGCACAGATACGCAGTATTTT. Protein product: CASSPLAVSTDTQYF.